One and the same sample provided the 26 T cell receptor beta chains below, sequenced in a study of blood T cell repertoires in COVID-19. Sequencing was performed with immunoSEQ multiplex PCR; in TCRdb, only in-frame clones are kept and a portion is missing. Here the sample spans some 230,000 clones, roughly 81% being singletons. Sequencing was done on a sample of peripheral blood. These receptors all come from a man aged 50-60 years who had recovered from COVID-19.

The rearrangement uses TRBV20-1 and TRBJ1-5, with unresolved D. Trimming stripped 3 bases from V and 4 bases from J, with 13 bases between. CDR3 length equals 14 residues. Germline assignment: CDR1 DFQATT and CDR2 SNEGSKA (reference sequence). The CDR3 DNA sequence: TGCAGTGCTAGTCGCGGGTCAGGTAATCAGCCCCAGCATTTT. Amino acid sequence: CSASRGSGNQPQHF.

V usage is TRBV11-2 and J usage is TRBJ2-7; 9 nucleotides align to TRBD1. Germline V gene sequence: CDR1 SGHAT, CDR2 FQNNGV. This CDR3 is 15 amino acids long. V lost 4 bases and J lost 9; bases outside the gene matches: 13. The CDR3 spells CASSSTGTGIIWQYF. The CDR3 region has the DNA TGTGCCAGCAGCTCAACCGGGACAGGGATCATCTGGCAGTACTTC.

This chain uses TRBV6-5 with TRBJ1-6; 7 positions match TRBD1. The CDR3 is 14 amino acids. Looked up from germline, CDR1 is MNHEY and CDR2 is SVGAGI. Trimming took 3 bases from V and 8 from J; bases not matched to a gene: 4. The CDR3 is CASSYRQGHSPLHF. CDR3 nucleotide sequence: TGTGCCAGCAGTTATAGACAGGGTCATTCACCCCTCCACTTT.

V gene TRBV5-1 combines with J gene TRBJ2-1, with TRBD1 matching over 11 bases. The CDR3 contains 15 residues. V was clipped by 2 bases and J by 7 bases; unmatched bases: 5. The germline V gene encodes CDR1 SGHRS and CDR2 YFSETQ. The CDR3 DNA follows: TGCGCCAGCAGCTTACGGACAGGGGGCGGAAATGAGCAGTTCTTC. Amino acids: CASSLRTGGGNEQFF. The full variable domain, completed using reference TRBV5-1 and TRBJ2-1, is KAGVTQTPRYLIKTRGQQVTLSCSPISGHRSVSWYQQTPGQGLQFLFEYFSETQRNKGNFPGRFSGRQFSNSRSEMNVSTLELGDSALYLCASSLRTGGGNEQFFGPGTRLTVL.

This chain joins TRBV6-1 and TRBJ1-6; tentative D call: TRBD1 (5 bases). CDR1 is MNHNS, CDR2 SASEGT, per germline. Trimming removed 1 base at V and 8 bases at J, with 18 bases between. The CDR3 is 17 residues long. The CDR3 loop reads CASSEGAPLRVYSPLHF. Written as DNA, the CDR3 is TGTGCCAGCAGTGAAGGGGCACCTCTCAGGGTGTATTCACCCCTCCACTTT.

This chain joins TRBV11-1 and TRBJ2-7, with 7 bases matching TRBD2. The CDR3 contains 16 residues. CDR1 is SGHAT, CDR2 FQDESV, per germline (reference sequence). V lost 3 bases to trimming and J lost 0 bases; unmatched junction nucleotides: 8. DNA for the CDR3: TGTGCCAGCAGCTTCCTACGTGGCGGGAGCTCCTACGAGCAGTACTTC. It yields the protein CASSFLRGGSSYEQYF.

The chain carries TRBV7-2 and TRBJ2-2; 11 bases are shared with TRBD2. Losses at the gene ends were 1 base for V and 8 bases for J; bases not matched to a gene: 9. This CDR3 comprises 17 residues. Germline CDR1 is SGHTA and CDR2 is FQGNSA. Here the CDR3 DNA reads TGTGCCAGCAGCTTAGTGGCTAGCGGGAGGATAACAGGGGAGCTGTTTTTT. The encoded protein is CASSLVASGRITGELFF.

The V call is TRBV12-3 or TRBV12-4, the J call TRBJ1-1; TRBD1 agrees at 7 bases. The CDR3 is 13 residues long. Trimming cost V 6 bases and J 7 bases; bases outside gene matches: 8. CDR3 DNA sequence: TGTGCCAGCAGCCTTGACAGGGTGGGTGAAGCTTTCTTT. This encodes CASSLDRVGEAFF.

The chain is built from TRBV27 and TRBJ2-3; 9 bases are a match to TRBD1. Germline CDR1 MNHEY, CDR2 SMNVEV (reference sequence). CDR3 size: 15 residues. V dropped 6 bases and J dropped 3; count of bases not matched to a gene: 7. The DNA for the CDR3 is TGTGCCAGCAGGTCTCCCGGGACAGGGACAGATACGCAGTATTTT. Amino acid sequence: CASRSPGTGTDTQYF.

This chain connects TRBV18 to TRBJ2-7, with 8 bases lining up with TRBD1. The length of the CDR3 is 16 residues. Germline CDR1 is KGHSH and CDR2 is LQKENI. J gave up 6 bases and V 3 bases, and 13 bases lay outside the gene matches. The CDR3 spells CASSPGRRQGAGEQYF. CDR3 coding DNA: TGTGCCAGCTCACCGGGGCGCCGGCAGGGGGCTGGCGAGCAGTACTTC.

The chain is built from TRBV7-8 and TRBJ2-6; 8 bases are a match to TRBD1. Germline V gene data show CDR1 as SGHVS and CDR2 as FQNEAQ. Unmatched junction bases numbered 3, after V lost 1 base and J lost 4 bases. The CDR3 consists of 16 residues. CDR3 DNA: TGTGCCAGCAGCTTAGGCAGGGGGCTAGGGGCCAACGTCCTGACTTTC. It codes for CASSLGRGLGANVLTF.

This clone was recorded only once. The V gene is TRBV28, the J gene TRBJ1-1, with 9 bases lining up with TRBD1. This CDR3 contains 16 residues. The germline CDR1 and CDR2 sequences are MDHEN and SYDVKM. Trimming cost V 3 bases and J 0 bases; bases outside gene matches: 5. The CDR3 loop reads CASSFLTGGMNTEAFF. CDR3 nucleotide sequence: TGTGCCAGCAGTTTCTTGACAGGGGGAATGAACACTGAAGCTTTCTTT.

The chain joins TRBV25-1 to TRBJ2-3; TRBD1 aligns across 8 bases. V dropped 5 bases and J dropped 2; count of bases not matched to a gene: 6. This CDR3 contains 15 residues. From germline, CDR1 is MGHDK and CDR2 SYGVNS. CDR3 in amino acids: CASSSGQGYTDTQYF. In nucleotides, the CDR3 is TGTGCCAGCAGTTCCGGACAGGGTTACACAGATACGCAGTATTTT.

The gene calls are TRBV2 and TRBJ2-4, with D hard to call. The CDR3 totals 14 residues. V was trimmed by 4 bases and J by 0 bases, leaving 7 bases between them. Germline CDR1 and CDR2: SNHLY and FYNNEI. The CDR3 reads CASSVALAKNIQYF. CDR3 in DNA: TGTGCCAGCAGTGTGGCATTAGCCAAAAACATTCAGTACTTC.

This rearrangement joins TRBV15 to TRBJ2-7; D remains unclear. CDR3 length: 13 residues. With 0 bases removed from V and 3 bases from J, the gap between germline ends came to 6 bases. CDR1 is LNHNV and CDR2 is YYDKDF in the germline V gene (reference sequence). The CDR3 DNA reads TGTGCCACCAGCAGAGAGCTCAGCTACGAGCAGTACTTC. Amino acids: CATSRELSYEQYF. Supplemented by reference TRBV15 and TRBJ2-7, the full variable domain reads DAMVIQNPRYQVTQFGKPVTLSCSQTLNHNVMYWYQQKSSQAPKLLFHYYDKDFNNEADTPDNFQSRRPNTSFCFLDIRSPGLGDTAMYLCATSRELSYEQYFGPGTRLTVT.

The V gene is TRBV15, the J gene TRBJ2-5; D call uncertain. CDR3 size: 14 residues. The V and J ends lost 1 base and 5 bases respectively, with 11 bases between them. CDR1 LNHNV and CDR2 YYDKDF come from the germline V gene (reference sequence). In DNA, the CDR3 is TGTGCCACCAGCAGAGTACAGTTCCAGGAGACCCAGTACTTC. Amino acids: CATSRVQFQETQYF.

The rearrangement joins TRBV5-1 to TRBJ2-7; 8 bases line up with TRBD2. The CDR3 has 13 residues. Looked up from germline, CDR1 is SGHRS and CDR2 is YFSETQ. V trimming: 5 bases; J trimming: 3 bases; junction bases outside the gene matches: 4. The CDR3 reads CASSTSGIYEQYF. The CDR3 DNA reads as TGCGCCAGCAGTACTAGCGGAATCTACGAGCAGTACTTC.

The chain carries TRBV3-1 (or the pseudogene TRBV3-2) and TRBJ2-1, with D perhaps matching TRBD1 (6 bases). Germline CDR1 LGHDT, CDR2 YNNKEL (reference sequence). Trimming left V 4 bases short and J 7 bases short, with 11 bases between. This CDR3 is built from 13 residues. In DNA form, the CDR3 reads TGTGCCAGCAGCCTATCAGGGGATAATGAGCAGTTCTTC. Translating it yields CASSLSGDNEQFF.

The V and J genes are TRBV28 and TRBJ1-2, with a tentative D call TRBD1 (5 bases). Trimming cost V 3 bases and J 4 bases, with 9 bases left between them. The CDR3 is made up of 13 amino acids. The germline V gene encodes CDR1 MDHEN and CDR2 SYDVKM. The CDR3 loop reads CASSFDRSYGYTF. CDR3 coding DNA: TGTGCCAGCAGTTTCGACAGAAGCTATGGCTACACCTTC.

CDR3 amino acids: CASSSPGDSYEQYF. For the CDR3, the DNA is TGTGCCAGCTCGTCCCCCGGGGACTCCTACGAGCAGTACTTC. The chain recombines TRBV19 with TRBJ2-7; TRBD2 is a possible D gene (5 bases). Trimming took 9 bases from V and 0 from J, leaving 15 bases between them. The CDR3 covers 14 residues. The germline V gene encodes CDR1 LNHDA and CDR2 SQIVND (reference sequence).

The V call is TRBV3-1 (or the pseudogene TRBV3-2), the J call TRBJ1-2; 7 bases map to TRBD1. The CDR3 is made up of 15 amino acids. Trimming at V came to 0 bases and at J to 6 bases, leaving 7 bases not matched to a gene. CDR1 LGHDT and CDR2 YNNKEL come from the germline V gene (reference sequence). CDR3 residues: CASSQDNRGDHGYTF. Here the CDR3 DNA reads TGTGCCAGCAGCCAAGATAACAGGGGTGATCATGGCTACACCTTC.

The chain is built from TRBV28 and TRBJ2-7; 8 nucleotides line up with TRBD2. The J segment lost 0 bases and the V segment lost 3 bases, leaving 4 bases of the junction unmatched. The CDR3 spans 15 residues. CDR1 is MDHEN, CDR2 SYDVKM, per germline. The CDR3 spells CASSFTGGSSYEQYF. DNA of the CDR3: TGTGCCAGCAGTTTTACGGGGGGGAGCTCCTACGAGCAGTACTTC. Based on the CDR3 plus reference TRBV28 and TRBJ2-7, the full variable domain is DVKVTQSSRYLVKRTGEKVFLECVQDMDHENMFWYRQDPGLGLRLIYFSYDVKMKEKGDIPEGYSVSREKKERFSLILESASTNQTSMYLCASSFTGGSSYEQYFGPGTRLTVT.

The chain has TRBV6-5 and TRBJ1-5; TRBD1 matches at 7 bases. Germline V CDR1 and CDR2: MNHEY, SVGAGI. The trim removed 7 bases at V and 1 base at J, leaving 4 bases unmatched. The CDR3 consists of 14 residues. In DNA form, the CDR3 reads TGTGCCAGCAAGACAGGGTCGAGCAATCAGCCCCAGCATTTT. This gives the protein CASKTGSSNQPQHF.

The chain couples TRBV14 to TRBJ2-1; 7 nucleotides align to TRBD1. V shed 4 bases, J shed 8 bases, and the junction held 11 bases outside the gene matches. Germline CDR1 reads SGHDN; CDR2 reads FVKESK. The length of the CDR3 is 15 residues. The CDR3 sequence is CASSPDRAEGYEQFF. DNA of the CDR3: TGTGCCAGCAGCCCCGACAGGGCTGAAGGGTATGAGCAGTTCTTC.

The rearrangement joins TRBV21-1 to TRBJ2-1; TRBD2 is taken as the D call from the table, unchecked against the DNA. TRBV21-1 is marked as a pseudogene. The CDR3 length is 13 residues. For the CDR3, the DNA is TGTGCCAGCAGCAGAGGACTAGCGGGAACTCCGTTCTTC. Translation: CASSRGLAGTPFF.

This chain links TRBV6-5 with TRBJ1-1, with a possible D match to TRBD1 (6 bases). Germline V gene lookup returns CDR1 MNHEY and CDR2 SVGAGI. The CDR3 is 15 residues long. Deletions cut 2 bases from V and 1 base from J, with 11 bases between. The CDR3 region is CASSYTWTANTEAFF. In nucleotides, the CDR3 is TGTGCCAGCAGTTACACCTGGACAGCGAACACTGAAGCTTTCTTT.